A single sample gave rise to the 7 T cell receptor beta chains below, sequenced in a study of blood T cell repertoires in COVID-19. TCRdb's copy holds only in-frame clones and misses some; the assay was immunoSEQ multiplex PCR. The sample yields around 85,000 clones, 90% seen once. The sample comprised peripheral blood. The receptor source for this set is a woman of 80 years or more with active or convalescent COVID-19.

The rearrangement links TRBV28 to TRBJ1-5, with no clear D. V was clipped by 5 bases and J by 5 bases, with 22 bases between them. CDR3 length equals 17 residues. Per germline, CDR1 MDHEN and CDR2 SYDVKM. CDR3 protein: CASSPARGRLLDQPQHF. CDR3 nucleotides: TGTGCCAGCAGTCCCGCCAGAGGCCGGCTCCTCGATCAGCCCCAGCATTTT. Combining the CDR3 with reference TRBV28 and TRBJ1-5 gives the whole variable domain DVKVTQSSRYLVKRTGEKVFLECVQDMDHENMFWYRQDPGLGLRLIYFSYDVKMKEKGDIPEGYSVSREKKERFSLILESASTNQTSMYLCASSPARGRLLDQPQHFGDGTRLSIL.

The chain couples TRBV18 to TRBJ1-1; no clear D. The CDR3 runs 13 residues. Germline values: CDR1 KGHSH, CDR2 LQKENI. With 3 bases removed from V and 1 base from J, the gap between germline ends came to 6 bases. CDR3 bases: TGTGCCAGCTCACCTTCAGAGAACACTGAAGCTTTCTTT. Translating it yields CASSPSENTEAFF.

The rearrangement links TRBV5-8 to TRBJ1-5; D is possibly TRBD1 (5 bases). The V gene lost 4 bases and the J gene lost 0 bases, with 11 bases spanning the gap. This CDR3 contains 15 residues. CDR1 and CDR2 from the germline V gene are SGHTS and YDEGEE. CDR3 in amino acids: CASSGYGGSNQPQHF. In nucleotides, the CDR3 is TGTGCCAGCAGCGGGTACGGGGGTAGCAATCAGCCCCAGCATTTT.

V gene TRBV7-2 combines with J gene TRBJ2-5; 12 bases agree with TRBD2. V dropped 6 bases and J dropped 4; count of bases not matched to a gene: 9. This CDR3 comprises 16 residues. CDR1 and CDR2 from the germline V gene are SGHTA and FQGNSA. The CDR3 bases are TGTGCCAGCAGGCTCGGACTAGCGGGAATTGGAGAGACCCAGTACTTC. Its translation: CASRLGLAGIGETQYF. Full variable domain (remainder filled in from reference TRBV7-2 and TRBJ2-5): GAGVSQSPSNKVTEKGKDVELRCDPISGHTALYWYRQSLGQGLEFLIYFQGNSAPDKSGLPSDRFSAERTGGSVSTLTIQRTQQEDSAVYLCASRLGLAGIGETQYFGPGTRLLVL.

The V gene is TRBV5-1, the J gene TRBJ1-6, with 10 bases matching TRBD1. Germline lookup yields CDR1 SGHRS and CDR2 YFSETQ. The length of the CDR3 is 15 residues. V was clipped by 4 bases and J by 7 bases; unmatched bases: 5. The CDR3 protein is CASSPGTGVNSPLHF. For the CDR3, the DNA is TGCGCCAGCAGCCCGGGGACAGGGGTCAATTCACCCCTCCACTTT.

The rearrangement uses TRBV18 and TRBJ1-2, with 7 bases identical to TRBD1. Germline-derived CDR1 and CDR2 are KGHSH and LQKENI. This CDR3 comprises 15 residues. The V segment lost 1 base and the J segment 3 bases; nucleotides outside the gene matches: 5. The CDR3 DNA is TGTGCCAGCTCACCACAAGGGGGCGGTGACTATGGCTACACCTTC. Residues: CASSPQGGGDYGYTF.

J is TRBJ2-3 and V is TRBV28; D ambiguous. Trimming took 3 bases from V and 4 from J, leaving 11 bases between them. CDR1 MDHEN and CDR2 SYDVKM come from the germline V gene. This CDR3 is built from 14 residues. The CDR3 bases are TGTGCCAGCAGTTTGAGTCAAGTTGCAGATACGCAGTATTTT. This encodes CASSLSQVADTQYF.